This T cell receptor beta chain was obtained from a study of control samples from healthy donors and cancer patients. V lost 10 bases to trimming and J lost 0 bases; unmatched junction nucleotides: 2. The germline V gene encodes CDR1 KGHDR and CDR2 SFDVKD. This CDR3 is built from 13 residues. Assay: immunoSEQ multiplex PCR; the TCRdb copy retains only in-frame clones and omits some. The sample lists around 100,000 clones; 80% to 95% were seen once. Sequencing input: blood. The chain links TRBV24-1 to TRBJ2-3, with 8 bases matching TRBD1. The origin of this receptor is a human donor in good health. The donor label of this sample is uncertain. CDR3 amino acids: CATGQGSTDTQYF. DNA for the CDR3: TGTGCCACTGGACAGGGCAGCACAGATACGCAGTATTTT.